These T cell receptor beta chains were read from a single sample in a study of spatial heterogeneity in lung cancer. TCRdb re-analysed the 5' RACE reads in MiXCR, keeping a single row per CDR3 protein. Seen here are around 27,000 distinct CDR3 sequences, 5% to 6.5% observed once, and the top ten hold under 25%. The source material was PBMCs, sampled at follow-up. These receptors came from a male donor with early-stage non-small cell lung cancer. Each CDR3 is given with its conserved first and last residue. D genes are given only for firm matches. Only some rows state a clone size, as once, few, many or a class for expanded clones.

TRBV27	.	TRBJ2-3	few	CASSLWIRDTQYF	TGTGCCAGCAGTCTCTGGATCCGAGATACGCAGTATTTT
TRBV29-1	.	TRBJ2-5	few	CSVEEAGRETQYF	TGCAGCGTTGAGGAGGCCGGAAGAGAGACCCAGTACTTC
TRBV4-3	.	TRBJ2-6	many	CASSQDEGRSGANVLTF	TGCGCCAGCAGCCAAGACGAGGGACGCTCTGGGGCCAACGTCCTGACTTTC
TRBV6-2/TRBV6-3	TRBD1	TRBJ2-7	many	CASSYEGTGDYEQYF	TGTGCCAGCAGTTACGAAGGGACAGGGGACTACGAGCAGTACTTC
TRBV20-1	.	TRBJ1-5	many	CSAREWRGHYNQPQHF	TGCAGTGCTAGAGAGTGGAGGGGACATTACAATCAGCCCCAGCATTTT
TRBV19	TRBD1	TRBJ2-7	few	CASSPGTGVIEQYF	TGTGCCAGTAGTCCCGGGACAGGGGTTATCGAGCAGTACTTC
TRBV7-8	TRBD1	TRBJ1-5	many	CASSLRDRVKGQPQHF	TGTGCCAGCAGCCTCCGGGACAGGGTAAAGGGGCAGCCCCAGCATTTT
TRBV6-5	.	TRBJ1-1	many	CASSLQGNTEAFF	TGTGCCAGCAGTCTACAGGGGAACACTGAAGCTTTCTTT
TRBV29-1	.	TRBJ2-5	many	CSVDIAGVETQYF	TGCAGCGTTGACATAGCTGGGGTGGAGACCCAGTACTTC
TRBV2	.	TRBJ1-5	many	CASGGDSYQPQHF	TGTGCCAGCGGGGGTGACAGCTACCAGCCCCAGCATTTT
TRBV6-1	.	TRBJ1-5	.	CVSSEPSRPQHF	TGTGTCAGCAGCGAACCCTCACGGCCCCAGCATTTT
TRBV12-3/TRBV12-4	.	TRBJ2-1	many	CASSLGGPEQFF	TGTGCCAGCAGTTTAGGGGGGCCTGAGCAGTTCTTC
TRBV10-3	TRBD1	TRBJ1-6	.	CAISNMDRVNSPLHF	TGTGCCATCAGTAACATGGACAGGGTGAATTCACCCCTCCACTTT
TRBV10-3	TRBD1	TRBJ1-1	many	CAISTGGRNTEAFF	TGTGCCATCAGTACAGGGGGCAGAAACACTGAAGCTTTCTTT
TRBV7-8	.	TRBJ2-3	.	CASSPDFSTDTQYF	TGTGCCAGCAGCCCGGATTTTTCCACAGATACGCAGTATTTT
TRBV20-1	.	TRBJ2-5	many	CSAEGQGQETQYF	TGCAGTGCTGAGGGGCAGGGGCAAGAGACCCAGTACTTC
TRBV7-9	.	TRBJ1-1	.	CASSLLGAGPEAFF	TGTGCCAGCAGCTTATTGGGAGCAGGGCCGGAAGCTTTCTTT
TRBV7-9	.	TRBJ2-1	.	CASSLPAYRSWNEQFF	TGTGCCAGCAGCTTGCCCGCTTACCGGTCATGGAATGAGCAGTTCTTC
TRBV7-8	.	TRBJ1-3	many	CASSLGGGGNTIYF	TGTGCCAGCAGCCTGGGGGGCGGAGGAAACACCATATATTTT
TRBV6-2/TRBV6-3	TRBD2	TRBJ2-1	many	CASSYNMASGNNEQFF	TGTGCCAGCAGTTACAATATGGCTAGCGGGAACAATGAGCAGTTCTTC
TRBV7-3	TRBD1	TRBJ1-1	many	CASSTGQDPEAFF	TGTGCCAGCAGCACCGGACAGGACCCTGAAGCTTTCTTT
TRBV24-1	TRBD2	TRBJ2-1	.	CATSDAGTSGGSSYNEQFF	TGTGCCACCAGTGATGCCGGGACTAGCGGGGGGAGCTCCTACAATGAGCAGTTCTTC
TRBV9	TRBD1	TRBJ1-3	many	CASSVAQGSGNTIYF	TGTGCCAGCAGCGTGGCACAGGGGAGTGGAAACACCATATATTTT
TRBV3-1	TRBD1	TRBJ1-2	many	CASSDRGDYGYTF	TGTGCCAGCAGCGACAGGGGGGACTATGGCTACACCTTC
TRBV20-1	.	TRBJ1-3	.	CSASDPSGNTIYF	TGCAGTGCTAGCGACCCCTCTGGAAACACCATATATTTT
TRBV12-3/TRBV12-4	.	TRBJ2-7	few	CASSRGPLEQYF	TGTGCCAGCAGCCGAGGACCCCTCGAGCAGTACTTC
TRBV3-1	TRBD2	TRBJ2-4	many	CASSQDPVTSFGIQYF	TGTGCCAGCAGCCAAGATCCAGTGACTAGCTTCGGCATTCAGTACTTC
TRBV12-3/TRBV12-4	.	TRBJ1-1	.	CASSRQRDTEAFF	TGTGCCAGCAGCCGACAGAGGGACACTGAAGCTTTCTTT
TRBV7-9	.	TRBJ2-1	.	CASSWDLGGEQFF	TGTGCCAGCAGCTGGGACCTAGGGGGTGAGCAGTTCTTC
TRBV2	TRBD1	TRBJ2-2	many	CASRGTGANTGELFF	TGTGCCAGCAGGGGGACAGGGGCGAACACCGGGGAGCTGTTTTTT
TRBV24-1	.	TRBJ1-2	few	CATKGGGLGVYTF	TGTGCCACCAAAGGAGGCGGCCTGGGAGTCTACACCTTC
TRBV9	TRBD2	TRBJ2-1	many	CASSPGGGSGYNEQFF	TGTGCCAGCAGCCCCGGCGGCGGGAGCGGGTACAATGAGCAGTTCTTC
TRBV12-3/TRBV12-4	TRBD1	TRBJ1-2	.	CASRHRGAYGYTF	TGTGCCAGCAGACACAGGGGCGCCTATGGCTACACCTTC
TRBV10-3	TRBD1	TRBJ1-5	many	CATEIGQGHQPQHF	TGTGCCACCGAAATAGGACAGGGCCATCAGCCCCAGCATTTT
TRBV4-2	.	TRBJ2-7	few	CASSQERVGGTVLYEQYF	TGTGCCAGCAGCCAAGAAAGGGTTGGAGGGACTGTTCTCTACGAGCAGTACTTC
TRBV6-1	.	TRBJ1-1	few	CASSEFDPGVRRSNTEAFF	TGTGCCAGCAGTGAATTCGACCCAGGGGTGCGCCGATCGAACACTGAAGCTTTCTTT
TRBV6-2/TRBV6-3	.	TRBJ2-3	many	CASTRPSTDTQYF	TGTGCCAGCACCAGACCTAGCACAGATACGCAGTATTTT
TRBV20-1	TRBD2	TRBJ2-3	.	CSAYPGLARTDTQYF	TGCAGTGCTTACCCGGGACTAGCGAGGACAGATACGCAGTATTTT
TRBV6-5	TRBD1	TRBJ1-5	many	CASSGTANQPQHF	TGTGCCAGCAGTGGGACAGCCAATCAGCCCCAGCATTTT
TRBV10-3	TRBD2	TRBJ2-1	many	CAISDSSGTRSGNEQFF	TGTGCCATCAGTGACTCCTCCGGGACTAGAAGTGGTAATGAGCAGTTCTTC
TRBV6-1	TRBD1	TRBJ2-1	many	CASGRRGPNEQFF	TGTGCCAGCGGTAGAAGGGGGCCCAATGAGCAGTTCTTC
TRBV5-4	TRBD1	TRBJ2-2	many	CASSVEGGRTGELFF	TGTGCCAGCAGCGTCGAAGGGGGCCGGACCGGGGAGCTGTTTTTT
TRBV29-1	.	TRBJ1-1	many	CSVDWGGTEAFF	TGCAGCGTTGACTGGGGGGGCACTGAAGCTTTCTTT
TRBV24-1	.	TRBJ2-3	many	CATSAGTPSDTQYF	TGTGCCACCAGTGCGGGGACTCCCAGCGATACGCAGTATTTT
TRBV9	TRBD2	TRBJ2-1	many	CASSVGAGNLNEQFF	TGTGCCAGCAGCGTAGGAGCGGGGAATCTGAATGAGCAGTTCTTC
TRBV5-1	TRBD2	TRBJ2-1	many	CASSTRPGTSGYNEQFF	TGCGCCAGCAGCACGCGTCCCGGGACTAGCGGTTACAATGAGCAGTTCTTC
TRBV7-9	.	TRBJ2-5	many	CASSFTETQYF	TGTGCCAGCAGCTTTACGGAGACCCAGTACTTC
TRBV10-3	.	TRBJ2-7	.	CAISESGIPSSYEQYF	TGTGCCATCAGTGAGTCCGGCATACCCTCCTCCTACGAGCAGTACTTC
TRBV6-2/TRBV6-3	TRBD1	TRBJ1-2	few	CASRTGGNYGYTF	TGTGCCAGCAGGACAGGGGGAAATTATGGCTACACCTTC
TRBV5-1	TRBD2	TRBJ2-4	many	CASSLAGGSGVKNIQYF	TGCGCCAGCAGCTTGGCGGGCGGGAGCGGAGTCAAAAACATTCAGTACTTC
TRBV12-5	.	TRBJ2-1	.	CASGWDTYNEQFF	TGTGCTAGTGGCTGGGACACATACAATGAGCAGTTCTTC
TRBV7-2	.	TRBJ1-5	many	CASSLATLSNQPQHF	TGTGCCAGCAGCTTAGCCACACTTAGCAATCAGCCCCAGCATTTT